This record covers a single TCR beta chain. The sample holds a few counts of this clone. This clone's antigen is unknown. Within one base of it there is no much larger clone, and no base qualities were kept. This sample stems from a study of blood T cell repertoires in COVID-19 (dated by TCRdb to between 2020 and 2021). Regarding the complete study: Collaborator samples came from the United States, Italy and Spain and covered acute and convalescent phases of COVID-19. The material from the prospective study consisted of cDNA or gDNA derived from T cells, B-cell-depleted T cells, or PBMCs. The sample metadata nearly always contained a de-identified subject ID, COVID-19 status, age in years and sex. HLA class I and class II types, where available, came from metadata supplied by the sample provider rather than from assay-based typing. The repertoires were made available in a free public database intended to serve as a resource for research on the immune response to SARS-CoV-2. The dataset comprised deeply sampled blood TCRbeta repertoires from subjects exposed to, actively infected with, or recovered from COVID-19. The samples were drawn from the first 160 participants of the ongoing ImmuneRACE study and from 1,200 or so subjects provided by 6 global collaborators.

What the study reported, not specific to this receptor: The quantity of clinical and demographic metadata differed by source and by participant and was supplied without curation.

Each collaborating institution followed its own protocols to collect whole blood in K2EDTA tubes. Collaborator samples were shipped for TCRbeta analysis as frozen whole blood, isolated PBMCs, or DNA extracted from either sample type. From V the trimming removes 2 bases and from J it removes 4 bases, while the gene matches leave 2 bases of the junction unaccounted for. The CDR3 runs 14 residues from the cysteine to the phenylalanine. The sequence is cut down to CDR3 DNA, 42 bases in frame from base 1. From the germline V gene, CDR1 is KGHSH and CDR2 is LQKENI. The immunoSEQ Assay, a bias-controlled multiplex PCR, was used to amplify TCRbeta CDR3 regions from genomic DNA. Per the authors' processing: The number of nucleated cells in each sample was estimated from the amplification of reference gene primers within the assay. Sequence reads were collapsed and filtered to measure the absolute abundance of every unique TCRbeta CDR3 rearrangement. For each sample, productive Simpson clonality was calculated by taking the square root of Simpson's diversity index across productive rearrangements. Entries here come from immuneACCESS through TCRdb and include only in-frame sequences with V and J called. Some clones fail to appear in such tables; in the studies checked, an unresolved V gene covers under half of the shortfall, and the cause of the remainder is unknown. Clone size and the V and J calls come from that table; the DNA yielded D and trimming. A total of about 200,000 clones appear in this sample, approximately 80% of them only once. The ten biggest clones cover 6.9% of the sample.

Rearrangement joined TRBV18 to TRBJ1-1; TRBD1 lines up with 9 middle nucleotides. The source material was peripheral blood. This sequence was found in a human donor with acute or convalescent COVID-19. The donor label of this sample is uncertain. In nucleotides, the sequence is TGTGCCAGCTCACCAATGGGACAGGGCACTGAAGCTTTCTTT. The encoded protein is CASSPMGQGTEAFF.